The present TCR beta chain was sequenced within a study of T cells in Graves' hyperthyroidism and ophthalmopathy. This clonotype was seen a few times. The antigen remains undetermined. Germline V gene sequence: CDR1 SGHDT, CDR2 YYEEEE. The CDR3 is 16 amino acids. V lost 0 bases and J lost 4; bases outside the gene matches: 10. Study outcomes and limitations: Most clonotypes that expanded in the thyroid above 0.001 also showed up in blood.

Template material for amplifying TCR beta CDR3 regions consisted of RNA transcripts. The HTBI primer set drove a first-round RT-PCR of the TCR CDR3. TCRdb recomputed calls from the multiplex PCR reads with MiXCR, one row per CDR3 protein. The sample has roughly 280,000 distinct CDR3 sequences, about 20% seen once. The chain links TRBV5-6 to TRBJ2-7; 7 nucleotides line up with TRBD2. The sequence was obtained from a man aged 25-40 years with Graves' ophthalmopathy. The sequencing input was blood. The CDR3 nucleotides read TGTGCCAGCAGCTTGGGGCCGGGGCAGGGAGGGTACGAGCAGTACTTC. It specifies CASSLGPGQGGYEQYF. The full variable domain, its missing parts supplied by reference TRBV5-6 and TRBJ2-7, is DAGVTQSPTHLIKTRGQQVTLRCSPKSGHDTVSWYQQALGQGPQFIFQYYEEEERQRGNFPDRFSGHQFPNYSSELNVNALLLGDSALYLCASSLGPGQGGYEQYFGPGTRLTVT.